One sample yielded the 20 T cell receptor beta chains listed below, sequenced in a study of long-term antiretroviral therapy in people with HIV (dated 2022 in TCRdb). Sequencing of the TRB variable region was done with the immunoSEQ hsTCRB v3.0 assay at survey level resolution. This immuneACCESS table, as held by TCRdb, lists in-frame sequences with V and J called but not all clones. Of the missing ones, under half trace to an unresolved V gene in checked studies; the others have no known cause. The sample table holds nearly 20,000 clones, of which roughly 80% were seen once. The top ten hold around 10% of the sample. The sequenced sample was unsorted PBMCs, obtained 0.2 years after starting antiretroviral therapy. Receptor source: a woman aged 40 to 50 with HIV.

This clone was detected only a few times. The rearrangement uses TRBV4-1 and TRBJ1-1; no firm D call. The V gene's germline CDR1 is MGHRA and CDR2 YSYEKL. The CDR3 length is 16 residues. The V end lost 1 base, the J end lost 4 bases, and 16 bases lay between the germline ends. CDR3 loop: CASSQGLGVGSTEAFF. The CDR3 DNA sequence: TGCGCCAGCAGCCAAGGTCTCGGGGTCGGGAGCACTGAAGCTTTCTTT.

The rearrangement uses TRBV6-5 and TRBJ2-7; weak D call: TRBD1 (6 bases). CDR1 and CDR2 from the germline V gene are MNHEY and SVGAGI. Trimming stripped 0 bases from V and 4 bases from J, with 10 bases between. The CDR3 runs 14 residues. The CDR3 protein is CASSYSTGAYEQYF. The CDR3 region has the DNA TGTGCCAGCAGTTACTCGACAGGTGCTTACGAGCAGTACTTC.

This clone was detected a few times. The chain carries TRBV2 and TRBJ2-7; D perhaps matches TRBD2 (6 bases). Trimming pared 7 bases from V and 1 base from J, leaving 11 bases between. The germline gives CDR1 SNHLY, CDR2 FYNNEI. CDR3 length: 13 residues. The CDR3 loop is CASTASDSYEQYF. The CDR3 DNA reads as TGTGCCAGCACGGCTAGCGATTCCTACGAGCAGTACTTC. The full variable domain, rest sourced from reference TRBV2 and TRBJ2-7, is EPEVTQTPSHQVTQMGQEVILRCVPISNHLYFYWYRQILGQKVEFLVSFYNNEISEKSEIFDDQFSVERPDGSNFTLKIRSTKLEDSAMYFCASTASDSYEQYFGPGTRLTVT.

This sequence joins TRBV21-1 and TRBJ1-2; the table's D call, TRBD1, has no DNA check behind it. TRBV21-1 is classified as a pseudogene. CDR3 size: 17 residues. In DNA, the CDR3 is TGTGCCAGCAGTCCAAAACCTCCCGTGGGGGCTAGTTGTGGCTACACCTTC. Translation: CASSPKPPVGASCGYTF.

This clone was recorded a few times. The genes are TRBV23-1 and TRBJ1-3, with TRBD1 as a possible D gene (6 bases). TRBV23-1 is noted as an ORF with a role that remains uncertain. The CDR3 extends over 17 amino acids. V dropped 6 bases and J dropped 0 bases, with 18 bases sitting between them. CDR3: CASRGKVSTGSGNTIYF. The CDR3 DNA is TGCGCCAGCAGGGGCAAGGTCTCGACAGGCTCTGGAAACACCATATATTTT.

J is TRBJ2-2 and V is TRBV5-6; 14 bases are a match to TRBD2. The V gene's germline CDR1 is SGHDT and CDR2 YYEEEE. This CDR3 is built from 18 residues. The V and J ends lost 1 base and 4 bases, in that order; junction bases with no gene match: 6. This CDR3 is CASSLRLAGGPFTGELFF. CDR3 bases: TGTGCCAGCAGCTTGAGACTAGCGGGGGGGCCTTTCACCGGGGAGCTGTTTTTT.

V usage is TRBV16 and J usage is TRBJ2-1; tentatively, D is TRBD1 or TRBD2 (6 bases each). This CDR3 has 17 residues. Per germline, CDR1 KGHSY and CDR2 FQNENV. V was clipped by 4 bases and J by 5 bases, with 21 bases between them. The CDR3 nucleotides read TGTGCCAGCAGCCCCGGGACAACAAAGACTAGGGACAATGAGCAGTTCTTC. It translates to CASSPGTTKTRDNEQFF.

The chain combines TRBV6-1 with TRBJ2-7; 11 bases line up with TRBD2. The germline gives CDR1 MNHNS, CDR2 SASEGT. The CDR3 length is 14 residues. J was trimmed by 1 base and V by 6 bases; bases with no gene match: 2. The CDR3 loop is CASRGLAVSYEQYF. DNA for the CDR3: TGTGCCAGCAGGGGACTAGCGGTGTCCTACGAGCAGTACTTC.

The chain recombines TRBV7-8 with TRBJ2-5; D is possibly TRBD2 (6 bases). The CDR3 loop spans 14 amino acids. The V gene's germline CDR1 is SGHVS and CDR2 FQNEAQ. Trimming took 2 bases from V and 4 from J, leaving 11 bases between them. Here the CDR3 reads CASSLIGGIETQYF. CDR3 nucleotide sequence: TGTGCCAGCAGCTTAATTGGGGGGATAGAGACCCAGTACTTC.

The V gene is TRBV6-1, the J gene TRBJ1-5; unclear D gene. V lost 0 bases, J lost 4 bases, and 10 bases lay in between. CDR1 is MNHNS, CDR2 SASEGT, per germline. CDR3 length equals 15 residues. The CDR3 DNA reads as TGTGCCAGCAGTGAAGCGCTCCTTACGAATCAGCCCCAGCATTTT. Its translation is CASSEALLTNQPQHF.

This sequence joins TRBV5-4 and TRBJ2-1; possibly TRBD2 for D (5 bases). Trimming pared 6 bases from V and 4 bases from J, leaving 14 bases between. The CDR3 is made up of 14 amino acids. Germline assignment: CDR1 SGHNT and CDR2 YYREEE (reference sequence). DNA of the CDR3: TGTGCCAGCACCACACAGCGGAATTACAATGAGCAGTTCTTC. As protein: CASTTQRNYNEQFF.

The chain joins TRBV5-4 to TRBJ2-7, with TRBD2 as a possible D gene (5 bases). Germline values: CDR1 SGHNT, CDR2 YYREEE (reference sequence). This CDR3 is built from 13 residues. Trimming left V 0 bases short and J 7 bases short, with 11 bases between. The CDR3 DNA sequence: TGTGCCAGCAGCTTGGACCTAGCTGGGGAGCAGTACTTC. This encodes CASSLDLAGEQYF.

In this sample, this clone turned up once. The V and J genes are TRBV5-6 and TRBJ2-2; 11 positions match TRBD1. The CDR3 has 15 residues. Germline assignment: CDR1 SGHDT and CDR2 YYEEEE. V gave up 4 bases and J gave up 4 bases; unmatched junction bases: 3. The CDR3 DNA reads TGTGCCAGCAGCGACGGGACAGGGGGCACCGGGGAGCTGTTTTTT. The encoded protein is CASSDGTGGTGELFF.

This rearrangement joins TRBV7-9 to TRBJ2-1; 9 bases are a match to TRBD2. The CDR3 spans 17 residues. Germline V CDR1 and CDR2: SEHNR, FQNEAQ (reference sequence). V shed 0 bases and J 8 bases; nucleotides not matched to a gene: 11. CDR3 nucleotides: TGTGCCAGCAGCTTAGCGGGTGGCAGCGGGGGGTTCCATGAGCAGTTCTTC. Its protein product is CASSLAGGSGGFHEQFF.

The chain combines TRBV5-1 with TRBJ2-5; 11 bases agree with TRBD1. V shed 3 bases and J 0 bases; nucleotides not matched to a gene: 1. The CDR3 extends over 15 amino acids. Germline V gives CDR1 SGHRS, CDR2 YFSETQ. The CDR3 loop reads CASSSDRGHQETQYF. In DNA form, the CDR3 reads TGCGCCAGCAGCTCGGACAGGGGGCACCAAGAGACCCAGTACTTC.

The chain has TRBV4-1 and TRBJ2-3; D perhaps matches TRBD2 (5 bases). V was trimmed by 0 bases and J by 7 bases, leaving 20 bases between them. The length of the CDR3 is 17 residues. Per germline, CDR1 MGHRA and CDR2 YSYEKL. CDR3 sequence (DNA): TGCGCCAGCAGCCAAGAGAGGGTTCTGGAACTGGCTAATACGCAGTATTTT. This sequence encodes CASSQERVLELANTQYF.

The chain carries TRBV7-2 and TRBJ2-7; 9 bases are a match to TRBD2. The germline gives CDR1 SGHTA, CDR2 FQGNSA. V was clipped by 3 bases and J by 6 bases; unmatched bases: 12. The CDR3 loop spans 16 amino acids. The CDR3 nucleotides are TGTGCCAGCAGCTTCCTTAGCGGGAGAGTCTTTGGCGAGCAGTACTTC. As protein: CASSFLSGRVFGEQYF.

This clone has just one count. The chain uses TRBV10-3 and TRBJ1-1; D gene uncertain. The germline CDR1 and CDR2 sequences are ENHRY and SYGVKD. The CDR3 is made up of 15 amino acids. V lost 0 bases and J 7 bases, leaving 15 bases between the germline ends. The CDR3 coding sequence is TGTGCCATCAGTGAGTCGAAAACCCAAAGCGGTGAAGCTTTCTTT. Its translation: CAISESKTQSGEAFF.

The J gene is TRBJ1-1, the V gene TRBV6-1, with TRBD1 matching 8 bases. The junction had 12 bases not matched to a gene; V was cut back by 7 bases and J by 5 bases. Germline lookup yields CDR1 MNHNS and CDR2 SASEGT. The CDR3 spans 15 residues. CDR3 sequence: CASMTSGGAGTEAFF. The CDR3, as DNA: TGTGCCAGCATGACATCAGGGGGCGCGGGGACTGAAGCTTTCTTT.

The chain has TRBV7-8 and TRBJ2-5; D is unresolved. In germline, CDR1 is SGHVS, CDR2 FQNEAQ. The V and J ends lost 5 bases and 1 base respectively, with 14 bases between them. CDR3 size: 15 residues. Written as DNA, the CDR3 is TGTGCCAGCAGCCCGATTTACTCATTCCAAGAGACCCAGTACTTC. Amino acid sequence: CASSPIYSFQETQYF.